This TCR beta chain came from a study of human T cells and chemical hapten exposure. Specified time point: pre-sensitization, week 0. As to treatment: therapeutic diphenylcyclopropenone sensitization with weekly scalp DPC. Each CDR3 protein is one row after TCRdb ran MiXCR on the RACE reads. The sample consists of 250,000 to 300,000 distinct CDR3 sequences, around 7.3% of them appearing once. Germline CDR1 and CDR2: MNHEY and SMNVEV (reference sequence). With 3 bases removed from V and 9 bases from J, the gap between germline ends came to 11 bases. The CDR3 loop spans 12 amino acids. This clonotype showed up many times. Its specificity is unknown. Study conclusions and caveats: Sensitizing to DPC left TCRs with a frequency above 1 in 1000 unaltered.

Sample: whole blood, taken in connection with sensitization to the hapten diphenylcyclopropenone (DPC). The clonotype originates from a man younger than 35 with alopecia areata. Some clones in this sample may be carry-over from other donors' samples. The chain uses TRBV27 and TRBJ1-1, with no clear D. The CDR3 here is CASSFSSGKAFF. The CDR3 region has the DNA TGTGCCAGCAGTTTCTCTTCGGGGAAAGCTTTCTTT.